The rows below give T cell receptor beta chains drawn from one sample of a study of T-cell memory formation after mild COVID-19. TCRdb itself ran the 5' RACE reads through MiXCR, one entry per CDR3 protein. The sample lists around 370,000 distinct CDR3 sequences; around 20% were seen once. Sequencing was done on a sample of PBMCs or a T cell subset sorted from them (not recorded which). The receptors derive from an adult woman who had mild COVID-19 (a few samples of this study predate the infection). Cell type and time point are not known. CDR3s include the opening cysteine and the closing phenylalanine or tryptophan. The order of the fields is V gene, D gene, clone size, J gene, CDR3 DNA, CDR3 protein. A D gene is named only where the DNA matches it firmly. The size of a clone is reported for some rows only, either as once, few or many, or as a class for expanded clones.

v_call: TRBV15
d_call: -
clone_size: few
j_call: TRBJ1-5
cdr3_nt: TGTGCCACCAGCAGAGTCGCGGCAGTTAGCAATCAGCCCCAGCATTTT
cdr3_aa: CATSRVAAVSNQPQHF

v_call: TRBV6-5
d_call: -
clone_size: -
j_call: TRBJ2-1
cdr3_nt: TGTGCCAGCAGTACTTTCCCCGTCGCCGATGAGCAGTTCTTC
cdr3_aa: CASSTFPVADEQFF

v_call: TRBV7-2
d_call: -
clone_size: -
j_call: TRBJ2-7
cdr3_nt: TGTGCCAGCAGCTTTGCAGGTTTACAATCCTACGAGCAGTACTTC
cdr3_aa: CASSFAGLQSYEQYF

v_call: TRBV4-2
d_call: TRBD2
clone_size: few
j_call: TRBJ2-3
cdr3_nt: TGTGCCAGCAGCCAAAAGACTAGCGGAGATACAGATACGCAGTATTTT
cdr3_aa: CASSQKTSGDTDTQYF

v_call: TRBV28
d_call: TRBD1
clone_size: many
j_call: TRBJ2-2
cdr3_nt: TGTGCCAGCAGTCACCGGGGGACAGGGTGGAACACCGGGGAGCTGTTTTTT
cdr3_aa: CASSHRGTGWNTGELFF

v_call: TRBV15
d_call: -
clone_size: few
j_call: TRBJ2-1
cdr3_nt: TGTGCCACCAGCAGAGTTCGGGGTAGCTCCTACAATGAGCAGTTCTTC
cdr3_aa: CATSRVRGSSYNEQFF

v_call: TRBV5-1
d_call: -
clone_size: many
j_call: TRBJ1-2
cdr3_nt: TGCGCCAGCAGTCTTGGCGAATTCTATGGCTACACCTTC
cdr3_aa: CASSLGEFYGYTF

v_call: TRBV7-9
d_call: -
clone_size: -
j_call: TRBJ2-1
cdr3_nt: TGTGCCAGCAGCTTAGGCCGGTTGGGGTTAGACAATGAGCAGTTCTTC
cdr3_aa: CASSLGRLGLDNEQFF

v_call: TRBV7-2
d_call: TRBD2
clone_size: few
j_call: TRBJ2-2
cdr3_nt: TGTGCCAGCAGCCCCAGCGGGACCGTCGGGGAGCTGTTTTTT
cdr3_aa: CASSPSGTVGELFF

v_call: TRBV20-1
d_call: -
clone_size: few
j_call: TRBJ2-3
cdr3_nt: TGCAGTGCTAGACAGTCCGGGGGTGGCACAGATACGCAGTATTTT
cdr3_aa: CSARQSGGGTDTQYF

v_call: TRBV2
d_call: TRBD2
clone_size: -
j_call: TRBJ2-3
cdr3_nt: TGTGCCAGCAGTAGCCCTAGCGGGGACCGCACAGATACGCAGTATTTT
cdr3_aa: CASSSPSGDRTDTQYF

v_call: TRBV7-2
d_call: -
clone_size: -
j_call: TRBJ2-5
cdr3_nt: TGTGCCAGCACCCCTGAGGGGCTAGCCAAAGAGACCCAGTACTTC
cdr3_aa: CASTPEGLAKETQYF

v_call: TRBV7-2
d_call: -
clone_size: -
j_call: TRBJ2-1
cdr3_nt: TGTGCCAGCAGCTTAGAGATTTTTGGCGGGGCAGGGGGGAGAGAGCAGTTCTTC
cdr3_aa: CASSLEIFGGAGGREQFF

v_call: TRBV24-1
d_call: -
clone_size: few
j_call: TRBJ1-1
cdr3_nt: TGTGCCACCAGTGATTTGCAAGGGACTGAAGCTTTCTTT
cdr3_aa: CATSDLQGTEAFF

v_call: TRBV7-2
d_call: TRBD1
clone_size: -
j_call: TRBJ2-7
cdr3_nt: TGTGCCAGCAGCCCCACCGGGGGACAGGGCTTCTCCTACGAGCAGTACTTC
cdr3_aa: CASSPTGGQGFSYEQYF

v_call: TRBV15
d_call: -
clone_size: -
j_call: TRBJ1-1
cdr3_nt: TGTGCCACCAGCAGTTCGCAGGGAACTGAAGCTTTCTTT
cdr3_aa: CATSSSQGTEAFF

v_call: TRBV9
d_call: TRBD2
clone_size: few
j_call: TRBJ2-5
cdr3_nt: TGTGCCAGCAACGGTGGTAGCGGGGGAGAGACCCAGTACTTC
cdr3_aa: CASNGGSGGETQYF

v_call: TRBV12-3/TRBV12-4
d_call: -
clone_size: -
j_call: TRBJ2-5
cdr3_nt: TGTGCCAGCAGATCCTCAGCGGGCGAAGAGACCCAGTACTTC
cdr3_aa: CASRSSAGEETQYF

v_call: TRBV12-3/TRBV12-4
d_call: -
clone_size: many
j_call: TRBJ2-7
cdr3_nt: TGTGCCAGCAGTATCTCCGGGACCCACGGCGAGCAGTACTTC
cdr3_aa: CASSISGTHGEQYF

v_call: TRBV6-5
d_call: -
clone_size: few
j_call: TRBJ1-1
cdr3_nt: TGTGCCAGCACGGCGAGAAACACTGAAGCTTTCTTT
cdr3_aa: CASTARNTEAFF

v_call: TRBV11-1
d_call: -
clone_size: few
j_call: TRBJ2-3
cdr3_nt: TGTGCCAGCAGCTTAAACGGAGGGGCGCGGTTCGCAGATACGCAGTATTTT
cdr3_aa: CASSLNGGARFADTQYF

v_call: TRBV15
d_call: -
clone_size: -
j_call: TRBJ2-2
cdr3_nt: TGTGCCACCAGCAGAGAGGGTTGGGGCACCGGGGAGCTGTTTTTT
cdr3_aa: CATSREGWGTGELFF

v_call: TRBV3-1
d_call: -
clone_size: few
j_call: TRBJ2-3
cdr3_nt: TGTGCCAGCAGCCGGCCGAGCAAGGGAGATACGCAGTATTTT
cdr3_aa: CASSRPSKGDTQYF

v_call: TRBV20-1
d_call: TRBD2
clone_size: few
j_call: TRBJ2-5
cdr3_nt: TGCAGTGCTAGAGGGACTAGCGGGTACCAAGAGACCCAGTACTTC
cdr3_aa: CSARGTSGYQETQYF

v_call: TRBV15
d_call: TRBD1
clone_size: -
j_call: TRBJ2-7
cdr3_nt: TGTGCCACCAGCAGATCCCGGACAGGGGGCAACTACGAGCAGTACTTC
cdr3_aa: CATSRSRTGGNYEQYF

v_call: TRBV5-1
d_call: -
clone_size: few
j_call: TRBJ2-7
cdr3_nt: TGCGCCAGCAGCCCCCGGAGGGGGAAGTTAGACGAGCAGTACTTC
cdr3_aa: CASSPRRGKLDEQYF

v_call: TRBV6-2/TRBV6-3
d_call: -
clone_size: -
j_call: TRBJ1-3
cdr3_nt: TGTGCCAGCAGTTACTTCGGGAACTCTGGAAACACCATATATTTT
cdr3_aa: CASSYFGNSGNTIYF

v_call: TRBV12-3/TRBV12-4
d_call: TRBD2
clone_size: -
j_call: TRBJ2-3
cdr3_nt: TGTGCCAGCAGTTTGGCTAGCGGGGGGAAGGATACGCAGTATTTT
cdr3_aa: CASSLASGGKDTQYF

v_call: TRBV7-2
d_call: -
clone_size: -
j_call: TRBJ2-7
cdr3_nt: TGTGCCAGCAGAGCAATGGGGGAGCAGTACTTC
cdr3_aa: CASRAMGEQYF

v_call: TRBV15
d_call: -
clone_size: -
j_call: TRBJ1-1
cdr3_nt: TGTGCCACCAGCAGAGAGACGTACACTGAAGCTTTCTTT
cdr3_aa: CATSRETYTEAFF

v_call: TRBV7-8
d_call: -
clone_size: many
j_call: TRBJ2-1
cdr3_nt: TGTGCCAGCAGCTTTCAGGGAAATGAGCAGTTCTTC
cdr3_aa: CASSFQGNEQFF

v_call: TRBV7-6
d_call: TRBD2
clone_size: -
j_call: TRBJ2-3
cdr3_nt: TGTGCCAGCACCCTAGGACTAGGGACAGATACGCAGTATTTT
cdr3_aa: CASTLGLGTDTQYF

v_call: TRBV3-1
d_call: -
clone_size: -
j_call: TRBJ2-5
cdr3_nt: TGTGCCAGCAGCCAAGGGGTGGAGACCCAGTACTTC
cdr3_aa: CASSQGVETQYF

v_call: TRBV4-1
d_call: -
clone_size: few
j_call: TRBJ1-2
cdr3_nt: TGCGCCAGCAGCCCCTTTGGGGGACCAAGTGGTGGCTACACCTTC
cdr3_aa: CASSPFGGPSGGYTF

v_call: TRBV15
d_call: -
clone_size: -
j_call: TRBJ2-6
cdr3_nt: TGTGCCACCAGCAGAGAATACTCTGGGGCCAACGTCCTGACTTTC
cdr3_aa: CATSREYSGANVLTF

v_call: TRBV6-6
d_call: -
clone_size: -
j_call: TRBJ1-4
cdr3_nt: TGTGCCAGCAGTCCCCGGGGAGGGGGATATGCAACTAATGAAAAACTGTTTTTT
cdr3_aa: CASSPRGGGYATNEKLFF

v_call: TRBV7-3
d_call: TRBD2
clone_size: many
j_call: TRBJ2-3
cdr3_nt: TGTGCCAGCAGCTTAAAGTGGCGGGGGGGCGCCATCCCGCACACAGATACGCAGTATTTT
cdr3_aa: CASSLKWRGGAIPHTDTQYF

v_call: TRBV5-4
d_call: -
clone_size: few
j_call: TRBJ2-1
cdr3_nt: TGTGCCAGCAGCCCACAAAGCGGCCGGGGCTCCTACAATGAGCAGTTCTTC
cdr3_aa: CASSPQSGRGSYNEQFF

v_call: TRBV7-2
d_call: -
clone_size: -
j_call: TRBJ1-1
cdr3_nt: TGTGCCAGCAGCTTGTTCGGGGGAGGGAACACTGAAGCTTTCTTT
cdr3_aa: CASSLFGGGNTEAFF

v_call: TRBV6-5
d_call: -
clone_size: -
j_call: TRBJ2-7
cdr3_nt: TGTGCCAGCAGTTATAGTGGCAGGAACGAGCAGTACTTC
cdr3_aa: CASSYSGRNEQYF

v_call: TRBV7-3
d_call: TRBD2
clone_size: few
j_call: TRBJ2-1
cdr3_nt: TGTGCCAGCAGCTTAAAGCCAGCGGGGGGGCCCAATGAGCAGTTCTTC
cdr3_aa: CASSLKPAGGPNEQFF

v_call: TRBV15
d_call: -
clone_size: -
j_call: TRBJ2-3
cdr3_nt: TGTGCCACCAGCAGAGACGGGTGGGATACGCAGTATTTT
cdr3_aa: CATSRDGWDTQYF

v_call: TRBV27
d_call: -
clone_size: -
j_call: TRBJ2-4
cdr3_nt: TGTGCCAGCGGGGTCCCCTTAGCCAAAAACATTCAGTACTTC
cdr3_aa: CASGVPLAKNIQYF

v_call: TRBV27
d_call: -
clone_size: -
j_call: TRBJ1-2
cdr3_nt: TGTGCCAGCAGTCCCACGGGCGCTCCTCTTAACTATGGCTACACCTTC
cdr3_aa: CASSPTGAPLNYGYTF

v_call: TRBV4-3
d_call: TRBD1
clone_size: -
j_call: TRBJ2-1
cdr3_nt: TGCGCCAGCAGCCGCCTTCAGGGGGCGAATGAGCAGTTCTTC
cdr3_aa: CASSRLQGANEQFF

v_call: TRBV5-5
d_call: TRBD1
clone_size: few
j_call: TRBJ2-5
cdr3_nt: TGTGCCAGCAGGATTGGGGGACAGAACATCCAAGAGACCCAGTACTTC
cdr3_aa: CASRIGGQNIQETQYF